These 12 T cell receptor beta chains were sequenced from one sample in a study of blood T cell repertoires in COVID-19. The data were produced by immunoSEQ multiplex PCR, yet TCRdb's version contains in-frame clones alone and is incomplete. The table records about 360,000 clones, roughly 77% of them present only once. Sequenced: peripheral blood. These receptors all stem from a human donor with acute or convalescent COVID-19. The donor label of this sample is uncertain.

The chain has TRBV5-1 and TRBJ2-3, with 12 bases that match TRBD1. The CDR3 totals 16 residues. Looked up from germline, CDR1 is SGHRS and CDR2 is YFSETQ. The J segment lost 4 bases and the V segment lost 4 bases, leaving 7 bases of the junction unmatched. The CDR3 reads CASSRQGQGASDTQYF. In DNA, the CDR3 is TGCGCCAGCAGCAGACAGGGACAGGGGGCTTCAGATACGCAGTATTTT. Full variable domain (missing parts from reference TRBV5-1 and TRBJ2-3): KAGVTQTPRYLIKTRGQQVTLSCSPISGHRSVSWYQQTPGQGLQFLFEYFSETQRNKGNFPGRFSGRQFSNSRSEMNVSTLELGDSALYLCASSRQGQGASDTQYFGPGTRLTVL.

The chain couples TRBV3-1 (or the pseudogene TRBV3-2) to TRBJ2-7, with 8 bases that match TRBD2. Germline V gives CDR1 LGHDT, CDR2 YNNKEL (reference sequence). Trimming cost V 6 bases and J 4 bases; bases outside gene matches: 8. The CDR3 extends over 14 amino acids. CDR3: CASSRGGWFYEQYF. CDR3 nucleotides: TGTGCCAGCAGTCGGGGGGGTTGGTTTTACGAGCAGTACTTC.

The rearrangement links TRBV2 to TRBJ2-5; TRBD2 aligns across 8 bases. Trimming took 7 bases from V and 2 from J; bases not matched to a gene: 3. There are 13 residues in the CDR3. Germline V lookup: CDR1 SNHLY, CDR2 FYNNEI. This CDR3 is CASMPGGQETQYF. Here the CDR3 DNA reads TGTGCCAGCATGCCGGGGGGGCAAGAGACCCAGTACTTC.

The chain has TRBV19 and TRBJ2-5; maybe TRBD2 (6 bases). This CDR3 has 14 residues. The V gene's germline CDR1 is LNHDA and CDR2 SQIVND (reference sequence). V gave up 3 bases and J gave up 5 bases, with 13 bases separating them. The CDR3 DNA is TGTGCCAGTAGTATCCGGGGCGCGGGGGAGACCCAGTACTTC. It yields the protein CASSIRGAGETQYF.

This clone has more than one count but fewer than ten. The J gene is TRBJ2-7, the V gene TRBV2; 9 bases fit TRBD1. This CDR3 has 13 amino acids. Germline CDR1 is SNHLY and CDR2 is FYNNEI. The trim removed 9 bases at V and 0 bases at J, leaving 3 bases unmatched. CDR3 sequence reads: CASLTGGSYEQYF. The CDR3 bases are TGTGCCAGTTTGACAGGGGGCTCCTACGAGCAGTACTTC.

The chain couples TRBV2 to TRBJ2-7; D might be TRBD2 (6 bases). CDR1 and CDR2 from the germline V gene are SNHLY and FYNNEI. Trimming took off 3 bases at V and 0 bases at J, with 12 bases between the two ends. The CDR3 is 15 amino acids. CDR3 in amino acids: CASSELAINSYEQYF. CDR3 coding DNA: TGTGCCAGCAGTGAGCTAGCGATAAACTCCTACGAGCAGTACTTC.

The CDR3 loop reads CASSLTKVDEQYF. The CDR3 nucleotides are TGTGCCAGCTCGCTAACCAAAGTTGACGAGCAGTACTTC. The rearrangement uses TRBV18 and TRBJ2-7; D uncertain. From germline, CDR1 is KGHSH and CDR2 LQKENI. Trimming stripped 6 bases from V and 5 bases from J, with 14 bases between. The CDR3 loop spans 13 amino acids.

The chain employs TRBV14 and TRBJ2-2, with 13 positions matching TRBD2. CDR3 size: 17 residues. Germline CDR1 reads SGHDN; CDR2 reads FVKESK. The V and J ends lost 4 bases and 1 base, in that order; junction bases with no gene match: 3. Here the CDR3 DNA reads TGTGCCAGCAGCCGAAGGACTAGCGGGAGGAACACCGGGGAGCTGTTTTTT. Residues: CASSRRTSGRNTGELFF. The variable domain in full, completed from reference TRBV14 and TRBJ2-2, reads EAGVTQFPSHSVIEKGQTVTLRCDPISGHDNLYWYRRVMGKEIKFLLHFVKESKQDESGMPNNRFLAERTGGTYSTLKVQPAELEDSGVYFCASSRRTSGRNTGELFFGEGSRLTVL.

This chain joins TRBV19 and TRBJ1-1; TRBD1 matches 7 bases. From germline, CDR1 is LNHDA and CDR2 SQIVND (reference sequence). Trimming removed 2 bases from V and 4 bases from J; junction bases left unmatched: 4. This CDR3 spans 14 amino acids. CDR3 in amino acids: CASSINRGGTEAFF. In DNA form, the CDR3 reads TGTGCCAGTAGTATAAACAGGGGCGGCACTGAAGCTTTCTTT. The variable domain in full, with the rest retrieved from reference TRBV19 and TRBJ1-1, is DGGITQSPKYLFRKEGQNVTLSCEQNLNHDAMYWYRQDPGQGLRLIYYSQIVNDFQKGDIAEGYSVSREKKESFPLTVTSAQKNPTAFYLCASSINRGGTEAFFGQGTRLTVV.

This clone was seen just once. CDR3 sequence: CASRSGPEAFF. The CDR3 DNA is TGTGCCAGTAGATCGGGTCCTGAAGCTTTCTTT. The V gene is TRBV19, the J gene TRBJ1-1, with D unresolved. The CDR3 is made up of 11 amino acids. The germline V and J ends were trimmed by 6 bases and 6 bases, with 8 bases remaining between them. Germline CDR1 and CDR2: LNHDA and SQIVND (reference sequence).

CDR3 DNA: TGCAGTGCTAGTGGTTTGCGGGAGGGCCCGGCGAACATTCAGTACTTC. Its protein is CSASGLREGPANIQYF. V is TRBV20-1 and J is TRBJ2-4, with 9 bases fitting TRBD2. The CDR3 totals 16 residues. In germline, CDR1 is DFQATT, CDR2 SNEGSKA (reference sequence). V lost 3 bases to trimming and J lost 7 bases; unmatched junction nucleotides: 13.

The rearrangement uses TRBV27 and TRBJ2-5; maybe TRBD1 (5 bases). This CDR3 comprises 15 residues. Trimming left V 5 bases short and J 4 bases short, with 17 bases between. The germline V gene encodes CDR1 MNHEY and CDR2 SMNVEV (reference sequence). This chain's CDR3 is CASSTRVGGLETQYF. The CDR3 DNA is TGTGCCAGCAGTACCAGGGTTGGTGGATTAGAGACCCAGTACTTC.